The 32 T cell receptor beta chains listed next were all sequenced from one sample in a study of T cell responses to AZD1222 COVID-19 vaccine (dated by TCRdb to the early 2020s). Libraries came from the immunoSEQ multiplex PCR assay. TCRdb re-hosts the immuneACCESS table, in-frame sequences only. Its copies lack some clones; in the studies checked, an unresolved V gene accounts for under half of them, and the cause for the rest is not known. This sample comprises 150,000 or so clones, about 91% of them detected only once. The ten biggest clones cover approximately 1.2% of the sample. The sample's time point, from its label and the paper: about 28 days (+/-7) after the second vaccine dose. The sample in question was peripheral blood, obtained 28 days after the second AZD1222 dose. These receptors all come from an adult who received the AZD1222 COVID-19 vaccine.

The chain combines TRBV5-1 with TRBJ1-1; D unresolved. CDR3 length equals 14 residues. Germline CDR1 SGHRS, CDR2 YFSETQ. The V end was cut by 2 bases, the J end by 1 base, with 9 bases between. The CDR3 nucleotides read TGCGCCAGCAGCTTTAGACCCGGGAACACTGAAGCTTTCTTT. Translated: CASSFRPGNTEAFF.

The chain joins TRBV30 to TRBJ1-2; possible D gene TRBD1, 5 bases. The CDR3 covers 13 residues. Germline-derived CDR1 and CDR2 are GTSNPN and SVGIG (reference sequence). CDR3: CARRSDSDYGYTF. DNA for the CDR3: TGTGCTCGCAGGTCAGACAGTGACTATGGCTACACCTTC.

A remark on this clone: The germline gene is not matched at one end of the junction; a read error may be the cause. The V and J genes are TRBV23-1 and TRBJ1-2, with 7 nucleotides matching TRBD1. TRBV23-1 is an ORF, and what it does is uncertain. The CDR3 loop spans 14 amino acids. The chain's CDR3 is CASTRTGPPQRAPF. CDR3 DNA sequence: TGCGCCAGCACCCGGACAGGCCCTCCTCAACGAGCTCCCTTC.

The chain employs TRBV10-1 and TRBJ2-5; 8 positions agree with TRBD2. Germline loops: CDR1 WNHNN, CDR2 SYGVQD (reference sequence). V shed 7 bases, J shed 3 bases, and the junction held 7 bases outside the gene matches. This CDR3 region has 14 residues. DNA of the CDR3: TGCGCCAGCAAGGGAGCGGGAGAGGAAGAGACCCAGTACTTC. It encodes CASKGAGEEETQYF.

The V call is TRBV27, the J call TRBJ1-6; no clear D gene. Germline CDR1 and CDR2: MNHEY and SMNVEV (reference sequence). V was clipped by 6 bases and J by 7 bases, with 10 bases between them. This CDR3 has 13 residues. For the CDR3, the DNA is TGTGCCAGCAGGGTAGGGAAGAATTCACCCCTCCACTTT. Protein: CASRVGKNSPLHF.

The chain carries TRBV7-2 and TRBJ1-1; possibly TRBD1 for D (5 bases). Trimming removed 3 bases at V and 1 base at J, with 6 bases between. CDR1 is SGHTA and CDR2 is FQGNSA in the germline V gene. CDR3 length: 13 amino acids. CDR3 sequence (DNA): TGTGCCAGCAGCTTCAGGGCGAACACTGAAGCTTTCTTT. Translated, it gives CASSFRANTEAFF.

V and J are TRBV6-2 or TRBV6-3 and TRBJ1-2; no firm D call. Germline V gene lookup returns CDR1 MNHEY and CDR2 SVGEGT. This CDR3 contains 12 residues. V lost 2 bases and J 6 bases, leaving 7 bases between the germline ends. CDR3 nucleotide sequence: TGTGCCAGCAGTTACAGGGTCAATGGCTACACCTTC. Its protein product is CASSYRVNGYTF.

The rearrangement joins TRBV5-8 to TRBJ1-1, with D possibly being TRBD1 (6 bases). The CDR3 contains 14 residues. Germline loops: CDR1 SGHTS, CDR2 YDEGEE. V lost 0 bases, J lost 4 bases, and 10 bases lay in between. CDR3 amino acids: CASSLGGAGTEAFF. For the CDR3, the DNA is TGTGCCAGCAGCTTGGGGGGGGCTGGCACTGAAGCTTTCTTT.

This chain uses TRBV6-9 with TRBJ2-5; 12 bases are shared with TRBD2. The V gene end was trimmed by 6 bases and the J gene end by 5 bases; junction bases not matched to a gene: 10. The CDR3 runs to 16 residues. Germline CDR1 is MNHGY and CDR2 is SVAAGI. CDR3 region: CASRKGLAGMEETQYF. Written as DNA, the CDR3 is TGTGCCAGCAGAAAAGGACTAGCGGGAATGGAGGAGACCCAGTACTTC.

The rearrangement joins TRBV7-8 to TRBJ2-3; 14 nucleotides line up with TRBD2. The CDR3 totals 17 residues. CDR1 SGHVS and CDR2 FQNEAQ come from the germline V gene. The J segment lost 5 bases and the V segment lost 2 bases, leaving 6 bases of the junction unmatched. CDR3 protein: CASSLSRLAGGRDTQYF. CDR3 in DNA: TGTGCCAGCAGCTTATCAAGACTAGCGGGAGGGCGAGATACGCAGTATTTT.

The rearrangement uses TRBV15 and TRBJ1-4, with D possibly TRBD1 on 6 matching bases. The CDR3 has 15 residues. The germline V and J ends were trimmed by 6 bases and 0 bases, with 11 bases remaining between them. Germline loops: CDR1 LNHNV, CDR2 YYDKDF (reference sequence). The CDR3 loop reads CATSRGHATNEKLFF. CDR3 DNA: TGTGCCACCAGTCGGGGACATGCAACTAATGAAAAACTGTTTTTT.

The rearrangement links TRBV28 to TRBJ1-2; 8 nucleotides match TRBD1. Germline CDR1 is MDHEN and CDR2 is SYDVKM. Trimming cost V 6 bases and J 7 bases; bases outside gene matches: 19. This CDR3 comprises 17 residues. As DNA, the CDR3 is TGTGCCAGCAGCATTGGGACAGGCGAATTTAAATGGGGTGGCTACACCTTC. It specifies CASSIGTGEFKWGGYTF.

The chain uses TRBV3-1 (or the pseudogene TRBV3-2) and TRBJ1-3; the match to TRBD1 covers 7 bases. CDR3 length: 18 residues. Germline V gene sequence: CDR1 LGHDT, CDR2 YNNKEL (reference sequence). The junction had 12 bases not matched to a gene; V was cut back by 1 base and J by 3 bases. CDR3 nucleotide sequence: TGTGCCAGCAGCCAAGTCCCTTCTGACAGGGCTAGTGGAAACACCATATATTTT. It codes for CASSQVPSDRASGNTIYF.

This chain links TRBV18 with TRBJ1-5, with D maybe TRBD1 (5 bases). Germline CDR1 is KGHSH and CDR2 is LQKENI. The germline V and J ends were trimmed by 3 bases and 7 bases, with 13 bases remaining between them. The CDR3 has 14 amino acids. This chain's CDR3 is CASSPLEGHQPQHF. As DNA, the CDR3 is TGTGCCAGCTCACCTCTCGAGGGGCACCAGCCCCAGCATTTT.

The chain has TRBV12-3 or TRBV12-4 and TRBJ1-2; D not resolved. V was trimmed by 2 bases and J by 8 bases, leaving 12 bases between them. CDR3 size: 13 residues. The CDR3 nucleotides read TGTGCCAGCAGTTTATTCCAGGAGAGGGGCTACACCTTC. This encodes CASSLFQERGYTF.

The chain employs TRBV10-3 and TRBJ1-5, with 9 bases that match TRBD1. The CDR3 length is 12 residues. CDR1 ENHRY and CDR2 SYGVKD come from the germline V gene. V dropped 9 bases and J dropped 7; count of bases not matched to a gene: 4. For the CDR3, the DNA is TGTGCCATAACAGGGGGCGGACAGCCCCAGCATTTT. Residues: CAITGGGQPQHF.

This chain links TRBV6-5 with TRBJ1-2; 9 bases map to TRBD1. V trimming: 8 bases; J trimming: 4 bases; junction bases outside the gene matches: 8. The CDR3 has 14 amino acids. Germline V gene data show CDR1 as MNHEY and CDR2 as SVGAGI. The CDR3 nucleotides are TGTGCCAGCCCTCTCCAGGACAGGGGCTATGGCTACACCTTC. It encodes CASPLQDRGYGYTF.

The V and J genes are TRBV19 and TRBJ2-7; no firm D call. Trimming shortened V by 5 bases and J by 0 bases, and 14 bases separated the two germline ends. The CDR3 spans 15 residues. From germline, CDR1 is LNHDA and CDR2 SQIVND (reference sequence). CDR3 coding DNA: TGTGCCAGTAGTCCGTCATTGCCTTCCTCCTACGAGCAGTACTTC. Encoded protein: CASSPSLPSSYEQYF.

J is TRBJ1-1 and V is TRBV14; no definite D call. Germline V CDR1 and CDR2: SGHDN, FVKESK. The CDR3 contains 13 residues. V was pared by 4 bases and J by 0 bases, with 6 bases between. This CDR3 is CASSLSMNTEAFF. The CDR3 DNA follows: TGTGCCAGCAGCCTCAGTATGAACACTGAAGCTTTCTTT.

The chain is built from TRBV10-2 and TRBJ1-1, with D perhaps matching TRBD1 (5 bases). Germline V gene lookup returns CDR1 WSHSY and CDR2 SAAADI. The length of the CDR3 is 14 residues. V lost 8 bases, J lost 8 bases, and 21 bases lay in between. CDR3 amino acids: CASADLGTVREAFF. As DNA, the CDR3 is TGCGCCAGCGCTGATTTGGGGACTGTACGGGAAGCTTTCTTT.

This chain joins TRBV7-8 and TRBJ1-6, with TRBD1 identical over 9 bases. Germline assignment: CDR1 SGHVS and CDR2 FQNEAQ. This CDR3 spans 15 amino acids. J gave up 9 bases and V 0 bases, and 3 bases lay outside the gene matches. The CDR3 DNA reads as TGTGCCAGCAGCTTAGCGCTGGGACAGGGTTCACCCCTCCACTTT. This gives the protein CASSLALGQGSPLHF. The full variable domain, with the rest looked up from reference TRBV7-8 and TRBJ1-6, is GAGVSQSPRYKVAKRGQDVALRCDPISGHVSLFWYQQALGQGPEFLTYFQNEAQLDKSGLPSDRFFAERPEGSVSTLKIQRTQQEDSAVYLCASSLALGQGSPLHFGNGTRLTVT.

The rearrangement links TRBV12-3 or TRBV12-4 to TRBJ2-2; D might be TRBD1 (6 bases). This CDR3 has 13 residues. Deletions cut 5 bases from V and 5 bases from J, with 9 bases between. CDR3 bases: TGTGCCAGCAGTAGGCAGGGGACCGGGGAGCTGTTTTTT. Protein: CASSRQGTGELFF.

The J gene is TRBJ1-3, the V gene TRBV27; D call uncertain. Between the trimmed V and J ends, which lost 6 bases and 1 base, there was a span of 10 bases. The germline CDR1 and CDR2 sequences are MNHEY and SMNVEV (reference sequence). The CDR3 length is 14 residues. The CDR3 DNA is TGTGCCAGCAGGAGGACGGTTTCTGGAAACACCATATATTTT. Translating gives CASRRTVSGNTIYF.

The chain is built from TRBV28 and TRBJ2-1; D not resolved. This CDR3 comprises 13 residues. CDR1 and CDR2 from the germline V gene are MDHEN and SYDVKM. The V end was cut by 2 bases, the J end by 9 bases, with 11 bases between. CDR3 sequence: CASSLGQLGEQFF. CDR3 bases: TGTGCCAGCAGTTTAGGTCAACTGGGTGAGCAGTTCTTC.

The rearrangement joins TRBV5-1 to TRBJ2-2; 9 bases are shared with TRBD1. This CDR3 has 16 amino acids. The V and J ends lost 4 bases and 2 bases, in that order; junction bases with no gene match: 6. From germline, CDR1 is SGHRS and CDR2 YFSETQ. Here the CDR3 reads CASSTWDRVNTGELFF. The CDR3, as DNA: TGCGCCAGCAGCACCTGGGACAGGGTAAACACCGGGGAGCTGTTTTTT.

V usage is TRBV7-8 and J usage is TRBJ1-6; weak D call: TRBD1 (5 bases). The CDR3 runs to 14 residues. The germline V gene has CDR1 SGHVS and CDR2 FQNEAQ. V was pared by 5 bases and J by 7 bases, with 12 bases between. The CDR3 region has the DNA TGTGCCAGCAGCCCCCGCCAGGGAAATTCACCCCTCCACTTT. Amino acids: CASSPRQGNSPLHF.

J is TRBJ1-2 and V is TRBV12-3 or TRBV12-4; the D is unclear. V was cut by 3 bases and J by 6 bases, with 11 bases left in between. This CDR3 has 13 residues. The CDR3 loop is CASSFFSVNGYTF. The CDR3 nucleotides are TGTGCCAGCAGTTTTTTCAGTGTCAATGGCTACACCTTC.

This chain connects TRBV4-1 to TRBJ1-5, with no clear D. Between the trimmed V and J ends, which lost 4 bases and 4 bases, there was a span of 14 bases. CDR1 is MGHRA, CDR2 YSYEKL, per germline. This CDR3 spans 15 amino acids. The CDR3 loop is CASSLGPVGNQPQHF. The CDR3 DNA is TGCGCCAGCAGCCTGGGCCCCGTGGGGAATCAGCCCCAGCATTTT.

This clone was seen a single time. This rearrangement joins TRBV10-3 to TRBJ1-1; 7 bases fit TRBD1. The CDR3 extends over 14 amino acids. V gave up 5 bases and J gave up 3 bases; unmatched junction bases: 6. Looked up from germline, CDR1 is ENHRY and CDR2 is SYGVKD. This chain's CDR3 is CAISSSTGDTEAFF. As DNA, the CDR3 is TGTGCCATCAGTTCGAGCACAGGGGACACTGAAGCTTTCTTT.

The J gene is TRBJ1-6, the V gene TRBV27; TRBD1 matches 9 bases. The CDR3 sequence is 19 residues long. Germline CDR1 MNHEY, CDR2 SMNVEV (reference sequence). Trimming took 2 bases from V and 1 from J; bases not matched to a gene: 9. CDR3 in DNA: TGTGCCAGCAGTTTAAGGGGACAGGGTCTGGAGTCCTATAATTCACCCCTCCACTTT. Translated: CASSLRGQGLESYNSPLHF.

The gene calls are TRBV29-1 and TRBJ2-1; 8 bases match TRBD1. V lost 0 bases, J lost 5 bases, and 9 bases stayed unmatched. The CDR3 has 16 residues. Germline CDR1 SQVTM, CDR2 ANQGSEA. CDR3 in amino acids: CSVEEGTGGVDNEQFF. Here the CDR3 DNA reads TGCAGCGTTGAAGAGGGCACAGGGGGTGTTGACAATGAGCAGTTCTTC.

The chain is built from TRBV30 and TRBJ1-1; maybe TRBD1 (6 bases). The germline CDR1 and CDR2 sequences are GTSNPN and SVGIG (reference sequence). V was clipped by 0 bases and J by 1 base, with 9 bases between them. The CDR3 is 14 residues long. The CDR3 region has the DNA TGTGCCTGGAGTGTGGTCAGGGGGAACACTGAAGCTTTCTTT. It is translated as CAWSVVRGNTEAFF.